The 8 T cell receptor beta chains listed next were all sequenced from one sample in a study of human T cells and chemical hapten exposure. Stated time point: patch test 2, 6 weeks after DPC sensitization. Treatment meaning: therapeutic diphenylcyclopropenone sensitization with weekly scalp DPC. From the RACE reads, TCRdb called clonotypes with MiXCR, one entry per CDR3 protein. The table includes some 70,000 distinct CDR3 sequences, 10% detected once. This specimen consisted of whole blood, obtained in connection with sensitization to the hapten diphenylcyclopropenone (DPC). Receptors were obtained from a woman aged 45 to 65 with alopecia areata. Some clones in this sample may be carry-over from other donors' samples.

This clonotype was detected ten times or more. The chain has TRBV29-1 and TRBJ2-3; D gene unclear. The CDR3 spans 12 residues. Germline values: CDR1 SQVTM, CDR2 ANQGSEA. V was cut by 7 bases and J by 3 bases, with 11 bases left in between. CDR3 sequence reads: CSAGVWTDTQYF. Written as DNA, the CDR3 is TGCAGCGCTGGGGTTTGGACAGATACGCAGTATTTT.

In this sample, this clonotype turned up a few times. V is TRBV6-2 or TRBV6-3 and J is TRBJ2-1; D call uncertain. The CDR3 runs 11 residues. The germline V and J ends were trimmed by 7 bases and 7 bases, with 8 bases remaining between them. Germline loops: CDR1 MNHEY, CDR2 SVGEGT. The CDR3 loop is CASTRKNEQFF. The DNA for the CDR3 is TGTGCCAGCACCCGAAAGAATGAGCAGTTCTTC.

This clonotype was observed a handful of times. The limits of the CDR3 on the DNA are not certain, so only TCRdb's listed CDR3 is given. The rearrangement links TRBV7-5 to TRBJ2-5. TRBV7-5 corresponds to a pseudogene. The CDR3 is 13 amino acids in total, end residues counted. The chain's CDR3 is CISVPESKETQYF.

This clonotype was seen many times. This chain joins TRBV5-1 and TRBJ2-1, with 7 bases that match TRBD2. The CDR3 totals 16 residues. In germline, CDR1 is SGHRS, CDR2 YFSETQ. Trimming cost V 4 bases and J 6 bases; bases outside gene matches: 13. The CDR3 reads CASSGSLALRANEQFF. The CDR3 bases are TGCGCCAGCAGCGGGTCACTAGCGTTGAGAGCCAATGAGCAGTTCTTC.

V is TRBV7-9 and J is TRBJ2-1; possible D gene TRBD1, 6 bases. CDR1 SEHNR and CDR2 FQNEAQ come from the germline V gene (reference sequence). The ends were cut back, 5 bases at V and 9 bases at J, with 17 bases in the middle. The CDR3 totals 14 residues. CDR3 residues: CASSPKGGRSEQFF. DNA of the CDR3: TGTGCCAGCAGCCCAAAAGGGGGTCGTAGTGAGCAGTTCTTC.

This clonotype was seen ten or more times. The rearrangement links TRBV30 to TRBJ2-2; no definite D call. This CDR3 comprises 12 residues. The germline V and J ends were trimmed by 2 bases and 5 bases, with 6 bases remaining between them. Germline V CDR1 and CDR2: GTSNPN, SVGIG (reference sequence). The CDR3 here is CAWSPRTGELFF. The CDR3 DNA sequence: TGTGCCTGGAGTCCCAGGACCGGGGAGCTGTTTTTT.

This clonotype has at least ten counts. The chain joins TRBV29-1 to TRBJ2-7; D call uncertain. The germline V and J ends were trimmed by 3 bases and 5 bases, with 14 bases remaining between them. The length of the CDR3 is 13 residues. The germline V gene encodes CDR1 SQVTM and CDR2 ANQGSEA. The CDR3 is CSVDVGRPNEQYF. The CDR3 DNA is TGCAGCGTTGACGTTGGACGTCCCAACGAGCAGTACTTC.

This clonotype has a count of ten or more. The chain links TRBV7-8 to TRBJ1-1; D is unclear. V dropped 1 base and J dropped 1 base, with 16 bases sitting between them. The CDR3 is 17 residues long. Germline CDR1 SGHVS, CDR2 FQNEAQ. The CDR3: CASSLGYSGSGNTEAFF. The CDR3 nucleotides read TGTGCCAGCAGCTTAGGGTACAGTGGTTCCGGGAACACTGAAGCTTTCTTT.